This paragraph covers one TCR beta chain sequence. This entry is derived from a study of blood T cell repertoires in COVID-19. About the research overall: Sites in the United States, Italy and Spain provided acute and convalescent COVID-19 samples. Sources were T cells, B-cell-depleted T cells, or PBMCs; the material itself was cDNA or gDNA.

Per the authors' pipeline: Amplifying reference gene primers gave estimates of nucleated cell counts. TCRdb keeps only in-frame clones here, not all; method: immunoSEQ multiplex PCR. D and trimming come from the DNA, and the V and J calls and clone size come from that table. The sample contains under 550,000 clones, around 90% of which appear only once. Germline CDR1 and CDR2: LGHNA and YNFKEQ. The CDR3 length is 16 residues. V dropped 3 bases and J dropped 4; count of bases not matched to a gene: 10. Seattle participants joined during active infection and were tracked over time. This receptor was taken from a man aged 18 to 30 with COVID-19, enrolled during active disease. Source material: peripheral blood. The rearrangement uses TRBV4-2 and TRBJ2-3, with 7 bases lining up with TRBD2. The CDR3 loop is CASSQDQGRGADTQYF. The CDR3 bases are TGTGCCAGCAGCCAGGACCAAGGGAGGGGTGCAGATACGCAGTATTTT.